The 21 T cell receptor beta chains reported below all come from one sample, sequenced in a study of OX40 agonist ivuxolimab in advanced cancers. Repertoires were generated with immunoSEQ multiplex PCR, while TCRdb's copy carries only in-frame clones and drops some. The profile covers roughly 60,000 clones, with roughly 84% appearing a single time and around 25% taken by the ten largest. This specimen was CD4+ or CD8+ T cells sorted from blood, taken in a trial of the OX40 agonist ivuxolimab. Receptors were obtained from an adult with an advanced solid tumor such as melanoma, head and neck, liver or kidney cancer.

The table lists this clone with a few counts. V gene TRBV5-4 combines with J gene TRBJ1-2; D remains unclear. Between the trimmed V and J ends, which lost 4 bases and 5 bases, there was a span of 12 bases. CDR1 is SGHNT and CDR2 is YYREEE in the germline V gene (reference sequence). This CDR3 is 13 amino acids long. CDR3 region: CASSPTAGYGYTF. CDR3 sequence (DNA): TGTGCCAGCAGCCCAACGGCCGGGTATGGCTACACCTTC. The variable domain in full, with the rest retrieved from reference TRBV5-4 and TRBJ1-2, is ETGVTQSPTHLIKTRGQQVTLRCSSQSGHNTVSWYQQALGQGPQFIFQYYREEENGRGNFPPRFSGLQFPNYSSELNVNALELDDSALYLCASSPTAGYGYTFGSGTRLTVV.

This chain connects TRBV6-1 to TRBJ2-2, with D uncertain. Germline CDR1 MNHNS, CDR2 SASEGT. The CDR3 has 15 residues. Trimming removed 6 bases from V and 1 base from J, with 12 bases in between. CDR3 bases: TGTGCCAGCAGAGCAATAAACGGGAACACCGGGGAGCTGTTTTTT. It yields the protein CASRAINGNTGELFF.

This clone has just one count. The V gene is TRBV7-2, the J gene TRBJ2-3; no clear D. The germline V gene has CDR1 SGHTA and CDR2 FQGNSA. This CDR3 comprises 12 residues. V lost 3 bases and J lost 5, with 6 bases in between. Here the CDR3 reads CASSFAVDTQYF. The CDR3 DNA reads as TGTGCCAGCAGCTTCGCGGTAGATACGCAGTATTTT.

The V and J genes are TRBV4-3 and TRBJ2-4; 11 bases are a match to TRBD2. CDR3 length: 20 amino acids. Per the germline V gene, CDR1 is LGHNA and CDR2 is YSLEER. Losses at the gene ends were 0 bases for V and 0 bases for J; bases not matched to a gene: 10. CDR3 nucleotide sequence: TGCGCCAGCAGCCAAGATGTGGCTAGCGGGGGGAGTTCAGCCAAAAACATTCAGTACTTC. Translating it yields CASSQDVASGGSSAKNIQYF.

The rearrangement joins TRBV2 to TRBJ1-2; perhaps TRBD1 as D (5 bases). Germline CDR1 SNHLY, CDR2 FYNNEI. CDR3 size: 14 residues. The ends were cut back, 7 bases at V and 0 bases at J, with 12 bases in the middle. Written as DNA, the CDR3 is TGTGCCAGCATCACGGACACTACTAACTATGGCTACACCTTC. As protein: CASITDTTNYGYTF.

This sequence joins TRBV2 and TRBJ1-1; 8 bases are shared with TRBD1. The CDR3 loop spans 13 amino acids. Germline V CDR1 and CDR2: SNHLY, FYNNEI. V was clipped by 6 bases and J by 1 base; unmatched bases: 1. CDR3 residues: CASRDRANTEAFF. CDR3 nucleotide sequence: TGTGCCAGCAGGGACAGGGCGAACACTGAAGCTTTCTTT.

This clone was counted once. The CDR3 loop is CASSKGQLYEQYF. The CDR3, as DNA: TGTGCCAGTAGTAAGGGACAGTTATACGAGCAGTACTTC. The chain couples TRBV19 to TRBJ2-7; 7 bases map to TRBD1. This CDR3 region has 13 residues. Per the germline V gene, CDR1 is LNHDA and CDR2 is SQIVND (reference sequence). Unmatched junction bases numbered 4, after V lost 4 bases and J lost 4 bases.

This chain uses TRBV18 with TRBJ1-1; 9 bases align to TRBD1. Germline assignment: CDR1 KGHSH and CDR2 LQKENI. The CDR3 totals 17 residues. V shed 4 bases, J shed 3 bases, and the junction held 12 bases outside the gene matches. The CDR3 nucleotides read TGTGCCAGCTCACGATCCTTTCCGGGACAGGGTTACACTGAAGCTTTCTTT. It specifies CASSRSFPGQGYTEAFF.

V gene TRBV15 combines with J gene TRBJ2-7; tentative D call: TRBD2 (5 bases). The CDR3 length is 15 residues. V was shortened by 0 bases and J by 6 bases, with 15 bases between the two germline ends. The germline CDR1 and CDR2 sequences are LNHNV and YYDKDF (reference sequence). The CDR3 region is CATSRDLGNGLEQYF. The CDR3 bases are TGTGCCACCAGCAGAGATTTGGGAAATGGACTCGAGCAGTACTTC.

The rearrangement uses TRBV11-3 and TRBJ1-1; D is unresolved. There are 18 residues in the CDR3. Germline V CDR1 and CDR2: SGHNT, YENEEA. V lost 3 bases and J 11 bases, leaving 31 bases between the germline ends. In nucleotides, the CDR3 is TGTGCCAGCAGCTTTCGTTCACAGTATTTCCCAATACTTGATCGGGCTTTCTTT. This sequence encodes CASSFRSQYFPILDRAFF.

The chain couples TRBV29-1 to TRBJ2-3; 13 nucleotides match TRBD2. The CDR3 sequence is 16 residues long. The germline CDR1 and CDR2 sequences are SQVTM and ANQGSEA. V trimming: 6 bases; J trimming: 0 bases; junction bases outside the gene matches: 6. The CDR3 DNA reads TGCAGCGTCCGAGGACTAGCGGGGGTGAGCACAGATACGCAGTATTTT. It specifies CSVRGLAGVSTDTQYF.

This chain connects TRBV7-6 to TRBJ1-4, with 7 bases aligning to TRBD1. CDR3 length: 15 residues. V dropped 2 bases and J dropped 8; count of bases not matched to a gene: 8. CDR1 SGHVS and CDR2 FNYEAQ come from the germline V gene. CDR3 nucleotide sequence: TGTGCCAGCAGCTTAACCGGGACAGTAGGAGAAAAACTGTTTTTT. Encoded protein: CASSLTGTVGEKLFF.

V usage is TRBV18 and J usage is TRBJ2-1; TRBD1 matches 7 bases. With 0 bases clipped from V and 5 bases from J, the junction kept 7 bases outside the gene matches. The CDR3 is 16 amino acids. Germline V gene sequence: CDR1 KGHSH, CDR2 LQKENI. In nucleotides, the CDR3 is TGTGCCAGCTCACCACCAAAGGGGCAGGGGGACAATGAGCAGTTCTTC. Translation gives CASSPPKGQGDNEQFF.

This clone was observed a single time. The rearrangement joins TRBV6-5 to TRBJ1-6; 8 positions match TRBD1. Germline V gene data show CDR1 as MNHEY and CDR2 as SVGAGI. This CDR3 comprises 14 residues. The trim removed 1 base at V and 8 bases at J, leaving 1 base unmatched. CDR3 residues: CASSYLTGDSPLHF. CDR3 sequence (DNA): TGTGCCAGCAGTTACTTGACAGGGGATTCACCCCTCCACTTT.

The J gene is TRBJ2-3, the V gene TRBV15; 15 positions agree with TRBD2. With V trimmed by 3 bases and J by 7 bases, 8 bases remained unmatched. The CDR3 is 17 amino acids. Germline CDR1 LNHNV, CDR2 YYDKDF (reference sequence). The CDR3 sequence: CATSSRRTSGGAHTQYF. CDR3 sequence (DNA): TGTGCCACCAGCAGCCGACGGACTAGCGGGGGGGCACATACGCAGTATTTT.

This rearrangement joins TRBV27 to TRBJ2-3, with 9 bases that match TRBD2. Germline CDR1 and CDR2: MNHEY and SMNVEV (reference sequence). The CDR3 runs 14 residues. Unmatched junction bases numbered 6, after V lost 3 bases and J lost 8 bases. CDR3 sequence: CASSFSGGRGTQYF. The CDR3 DNA is TGTGCCAGCAGTTTTTCCGGCGGGAGGGGTACGCAGTATTTT.

The rearrangement uses TRBV7-8 and TRBJ2-5; D possibly corresponds to TRBD2 (6 bases). CDR1 is SGHVS and CDR2 is FQNEAQ in the germline V gene. Trimming removed 4 bases at V and 5 bases at J, with 14 bases between. The CDR3 sequence is 14 residues long. The CDR3 reads CASSYNRGSETQYF. The CDR3 DNA reads TGTGCCAGCAGCTACAATCGGGGGTCGGAGACCCAGTACTTC.

Only a few counts were recorded for this clone. V is TRBV30 and J is TRBJ2-7; a possible D gene is TRBD1 (5 bases). V lost 1 base and J 4 bases, leaving 11 bases between the germline ends. This CDR3 comprises 13 residues. In germline, CDR1 is GTSNPN, CDR2 SVGIG (reference sequence). The CDR3 here is CAWSGGSLYEQYF. In DNA, the CDR3 is TGTGCCTGGAGTGGGGGCAGCTTATACGAGCAGTACTTC.

The genes are TRBV29-1 and TRBJ2-3; no clear D. The CDR3 runs to 12 residues. Germline values: CDR1 SQVTM, CDR2 ANQGSEA. With 7 bases removed from V and 4 bases from J, the gap between germline ends came to 12 bases. The DNA of the CDR3 is TGCAGCGCCTATGACCCAGCAGATACGCAGTATTTT. Translated: CSAYDPADTQYF.

The chain uses TRBV19 and TRBJ2-1, with 10 bases lining up with TRBD2. Germline V gene data show CDR1 as LNHDA and CDR2 as SQIVND (reference sequence). The CDR3 is 16 residues long. V trimming: 3 bases; J trimming: 4 bases; junction bases outside the gene matches: 6. The CDR3 loop reads CASSIRGLANYNEQFF. The DNA of the CDR3 is TGTGCCAGTAGTATCAGGGGACTAGCGAATTACAATGAGCAGTTCTTC.

The chain uses TRBV19 and TRBJ2-1; 12 nucleotides align to TRBD1. CDR3 size: 18 residues. The trim removed 5 bases at V and 1 base at J, leaving 9 bases unmatched. From germline, CDR1 is LNHDA and CDR2 SQIVND (reference sequence). CDR3: CASSGGTGGARSYNEQFF. The CDR3, as DNA: TGTGCCAGTAGTGGAGGGACAGGGGGCGCGCGGTCCTACAATGAGCAGTTCTTC.